This T cell receptor beta chain was sequenced in a study of cytomegalovirus exposure and HLA in healthy donors. As for the study in general: Earlier, 100 million to 130 million unique TCR beta sequences were recovered from some 200 million T cells by an analysis. Study outcomes and limitations: The sole available immune exposure information was CMV serostatus. A later analysis linked roughly 17,000 TCR beta sequences to HLA alleles at 0.05 false discovery rate.

The CDR3 is 15 amino acids. Germline loops: CDR1 GTSNPN, CDR2 SVGIG (reference sequence). Deletions cut 2 bases from V and 5 bases from J, with 16 bases between. PCR employed 60 Vbeta and 13 Jbeta primers. Produced via immunoSEQ multiplex PCR; TCRdb's table is partial and in-frame only. The data hold roughly 120,000 clones, with approximately 86% observed a single time. Regarding this clone: Its antigen remains unidentified.

Each donor was nominally healthy when sampled (though unrecorded immune exposures were likely). The specimen sequenced was PBMCs. The chain carries TRBV30 and TRBJ2-1; tentatively, D is TRBD1 (6 bases). The origin of this receptor is a middle-aged man in good health and CMV-seronegative. The CDR3 nucleotides read TGTGCCTGGAGTACCCCGTTAGGGGGTCACAATGAGCAGTTCTTC. It codes for CAWSTPLGGHNEQFF. Full variable domain (rest looked up from reference TRBV30 and TRBJ2-1): SQTIHQWPATLVQPVGSPLSLECTVEGTSNPNLYWYRQAAGRGLQLLFYSVGIGQISSEVPQNLSASRPQDRQFILSSKKLLLSDSGFYLCAWSTPLGGHNEQFFGPGTRLTVL.